The rows below give T cell receptor beta chains drawn from one sample of a study of blood T cell repertoires in COVID-19. The assay was immunoSEQ multiplex PCR, and TCRdb's table has in-frame clones only and misses some. The data contain fewer than 200,000 clones, approximately 95% of them singletons. Source material: peripheral blood. These receptors were collected from a woman aged 45 to 65 with acute or convalescent COVID-19. Each CDR3 is given with its conserved first and last residue.

v_call cdr3_aa
TRBV7-2 CASSLGGVYEQFF
TRBV24-1 CATSEFDEQFF
TRBV5-4 CASSVTGDYGYTF
TRBV7-9 CASSRDRGLYGYTF
TRBV19 CASSTWDRYYEQYF
TRBV18 CASSPERGGKLFF
TRBV6-1 CASSEEGAGKTEAFF
TRBV15 CATSILGQGVGGYTF
TRBV7-3 CASSPTGTVNTEAFF
TRBV27 CASSLWGTSGRASYEQYF
TRBV2 CASSKGGGSEGNQPQHF
TRBV7-2 CASSLANNQPQHF
TRBV18 CASSPQQMNTEAFF
TRBV5-1 CASSLGDSGIGNQPQHF
TRBV7-2 CASSLVPNDSTYGYTF
TRBV28 CASRGPGQGLYEQYF
TRBV6-6 CASSYGAGTAYGYTF
TRBV7-8 CASSPYTGNEPQHF
TRBV12-3/TRBV12-4 CASSLVYSYEQYF
TRBV6-5 CASSRLAGTYEQYF
TRBV11-2 CASSRDPGVGTEAFF
TRBV29-1 CSVEDYPSRGQARYEQYF
TRBV2 CASSPGQDTEAFF
TRBV18 CASSPAALAEQYF
TRBV28 CASSWLSRGTEAFF